One sample yielded the 31 T cell receptor beta chains listed below, sequenced in a study of T cells after yellow fever vaccination. TCRdb used MiXCR to reprocess the 5' RACE reads, holding one entry per CDR3 protein. The table includes 150,000 to 200,000 distinct CDR3 sequences, about 7% detected once. Sequencing used CD4+ T cells sorted from PBMCs, obtained about 5 days after the first yellow fever vaccination. The receptor source for this set is a man aged 18-30 years who received the YFV17D yellow fever vaccine.

This clonotype was seen many times. The chain links TRBV6-2 or TRBV6-3 to TRBJ2-5; 7 nucleotides line up with TRBD1. Germline trimming cut 6 bases from V and 5 bases from J; bases unmatched to any gene: 6. The CDR3 runs 13 residues. From germline, CDR1 is MNHEY and CDR2 SVGEGT. The CDR3 region is CASSDRVRETQYF. CDR3 in DNA: TGTGCCAGCAGCGACAGGGTGCGGGAGACCCAGTACTTC.

This rearrangement joins TRBV19 to TRBJ2-3; no clear D. The CDR3 spans 14 residues. Between the trimmed V and J ends, which lost 6 bases and 4 bases, there was a span of 14 bases. Germline V gene sequence: CDR1 LNHDA, CDR2 SQIVND (reference sequence). This CDR3 reads CASSVLMDADTQYF. Here the CDR3 DNA reads TGTGCCAGTAGCGTCTTGATGGACGCAGATACGCAGTATTTT.

There are a few counts of this clonotype. The chain is built from TRBV6-1 and TRBJ1-4; weak D call: TRBD1 (5 bases). V dropped 1 base and J dropped 2 bases, with 14 bases sitting between them. The CDR3 extends over 17 amino acids. Germline V gene lookup returns CDR1 MNHNS and CDR2 SASEGT. Written as DNA, the CDR3 is TGTGCCAGCAGTGAAGACTACTCCCGGGGCACTAATGAAAAACTGTTTTTT. Its translation: CASSEDYSRGTNEKLFF.

This clonotype was observed a handful of times. The chain carries TRBV6-5 and TRBJ1-3; unclear D gene. Germline V CDR1 and CDR2: MNHEY, SVGAGI. V dropped 5 bases and J dropped 0 bases, with 8 bases sitting between them. The CDR3 totals 14 residues. The chain's CDR3 is CASSRVVSGNTIYF. The CDR3 bases are TGTGCCAGCAGTCGAGTTGTCTCTGGAAACACCATATATTTT.

The chain is built from TRBV19 and TRBJ2-1; TRBD1 or TRBD2 may be the D gene (7 bases each). Germline CDR1 is LNHDA and CDR2 is SQIVND (reference sequence). This CDR3 region has 17 residues. Trimming pared 1 base from V and 1 base from J, leaving 14 bases between. The CDR3 loop is CASSIGGGQRSYNEQFF. DNA for the CDR3: TGTGCCAGTAGTATAGGCGGGGGACAGCGATCCTACAATGAGCAGTTCTTC.

This clonotype came up a few times. The chain couples TRBV20-1 to TRBJ1-1; D is unresolved. The CDR3 contains 14 residues. V was pared by 2 bases and J by 0 bases, with 10 bases between. Germline CDR1 DFQATT, CDR2 SNEGSKA (reference sequence). In DNA form, the CDR3 reads TGCAGTGCTAGACGGCCCCTCATGAACACTGAAGCTTTCTTT. Translation: CSARRPLMNTEAFF.

This chain uses TRBV9 with TRBJ1-1; no reliable D call. This CDR3 region has 12 residues. The germline V and J ends were trimmed by 7 bases and 3 bases, with 10 bases remaining between them. Germline values: CDR1 SGDLS, CDR2 YYNGEE. CDR3 sequence reads: CASGSLDTEAFF. The CDR3, as DNA: TGTGCCAGCGGATCACTGGACACTGAAGCTTTCTTT.

This clonotype was seen ten or more times. The rearrangement links TRBV2 to TRBJ2-2, with TRBD2 identical over 8 bases. Germline CDR1 is SNHLY and CDR2 is FYNNEI. After removal of 11 bases from V and 5 bases from J, the junction contained 7 bases not matched to a gene. The CDR3 loop spans 13 amino acids. The CDR3 sequence is CASRGGLTGELFF. Written as DNA, the CDR3 is TGTGCCTCTCGGGGGGGGCTGACCGGGGAGCTGTTTTTT.

Ten or more counts support this clonotype. The rearrangement joins TRBV12-3 or TRBV12-4 to TRBJ2-3; 8 bases are shared with TRBD2. J lost 2 bases, V lost 5 bases, and 9 bases had no gene match. The length of the CDR3 is 16 residues. This chain's CDR3 is CASSLGGGTHTDTQYF. The CDR3, as DNA: TGTGCCAGCAGTCTCGGGGGGGGCACCCACACAGATACGCAGTATTTT.

V gene TRBV7-9 combines with J gene TRBJ1-2, with D hard to call. The CDR3 runs to 15 residues. Trimming stripped 1 base from V and 5 bases from J, with 14 bases between. Germline lookup yields CDR1 SEHNR and CDR2 FQNEAQ (reference sequence). Written as DNA, the CDR3 is TGTGCCAGCAGCTTAGTCCGACACCTTGGGTATGGCTACACCTTC. It codes for CASSLVRHLGYGYTF.

In its sample, this clonotype was seen a few times. The chain links TRBV5-1 to TRBJ2-5, with TRBD1 identical over 12 bases. Germline V CDR1 and CDR2: SGHRS, YFSETQ. The J segment lost 1 base and the V segment lost 4 bases, leaving 5 bases of the junction unmatched. This CDR3 comprises 16 residues. Here the CDR3 reads CASSLGDRGPQETQYF. The CDR3 DNA reads as TGCGCCAGCAGCCTAGGGGACAGGGGGCCCCAAGAGACCCAGTACTTC.

This clonotype was observed a handful of times. This CDR3 reads CASRGSGQGPFGGYEQYF. The CDR3 DNA is TGCGCCAGCAGGGGGTCCGGACAGGGTCCTTTCGGTGGCTACGAGCAGTACTTC. This chain links TRBV5-1 with TRBJ2-7; TRBD1 matches at 8 bases. Germline CDR1 reads SGHRS; CDR2 reads YFSETQ. The CDR3 length is 18 residues. V lost 5 bases and J lost 3; bases outside the gene matches: 19.

This clonotype has just a few counts. J is TRBJ2-2 and V is TRBV29-1; D call uncertain. V lost 8 bases and J 3 bases, leaving 7 bases between the germline ends. The CDR3 covers 11 residues. In germline, CDR1 is SQVTM, CDR2 ANQGSEA. The CDR3 spells CSYRDTGELFF. The CDR3 nucleotides are TGCAGCTACAGAGACACCGGGGAGCTGTTTTTT.

This clonotype was seen repeatedly, ten times or more. The genes are TRBV4-3 and TRBJ1-4, with D possibly being TRBD1 (6 bases). The V and J ends lost 4 bases and 0 bases respectively, with 6 bases between them. The germline gives CDR1 LGHNA, CDR2 YSLEER. This CDR3 has 14 amino acids. CDR3 loop: CASSRDTTNEKLFF. CDR3 nucleotides: TGCGCCAGCAGCCGGGACACAACTAATGAAAAACTGTTTTTT.

This clonotype was picked up many times. The CDR3 DNA sequence: TGTGCCACCAGCAGAGATATCGGGACAGGGGGTGACTATGGCTACACCTTC. It yields the protein CATSRDIGTGGDYGYTF. This chain links TRBV15 with TRBJ1-2, with TRBD1 identical over 11 bases. V gave up 0 bases and J gave up 3 bases; unmatched junction bases: 6. CDR1 and CDR2 from the germline V gene are LNHNV and YYDKDF (reference sequence). This CDR3 spans 17 amino acids.

This clonotype was detected many times. V and J are TRBV4-3 and TRBJ2-1; 9 nucleotides match TRBD2. CDR3 length: 14 amino acids. From germline, CDR1 is LGHNA and CDR2 YSLEER. The V and J ends lost 3 bases and 8 bases, in that order; junction bases with no gene match: 5. In DNA form, the CDR3 reads TGCGCCAGCAGCCAGCTAGCGGGGCTATATGAGCAGTTCTTC. This translates into CASSQLAGLYEQFF.

The V call is TRBV10-1, the J call TRBJ2-5, with D perhaps given as TRBD1 or TRBD2 (6 bases each). CDR1 is WNHNN, CDR2 SYGVQD, per germline (reference sequence). This CDR3 is 17 amino acids long. The germline V and J ends were trimmed by 6 bases and 3 bases, with 23 bases remaining between them. CDR3: CASSEGVFRGGKETQYF. The DNA of the CDR3 is TGCGCCAGCAGCGAGGGAGTCTTCAGGGGAGGAAAAGAGACCCAGTACTTC.

This clonotype was observed at least ten times. This rearrangement joins TRBV18 to TRBJ2-7; D is undetermined. Between the trimmed V and J ends, which lost 2 bases and 2 bases, there was a span of 10 bases. CDR3 size: 14 residues. In germline, CDR1 is KGHSH, CDR2 LQKENI. CDR3 coding DNA: TGTGCCAGCTCACCAGAGACGGGCCCCTACGAGCAGTACTTC. Translated: CASSPETGPYEQYF.

In its sample, this clonotype was seen a few times. V usage is TRBV6-2 or TRBV6-3 and J usage is TRBJ2-5, with D possibly TRBD1 on 5 matching bases. V lost 11 bases and J 4 bases, leaving 17 bases between the germline ends. The CDR3 covers 13 residues. Germline loops: CDR1 MNHEY, CDR2 SVGEGT. CDR3 nucleotide sequence: TGTGCCTGCTCCATGGGGCGAGTAGAGACCCAGTACTTC. Protein sequence: CACSMGRVETQYF.

This clonotype occurred many times. The CDR3 region is CASSPGPGDMGYEQYV. CDR3 nucleotides: TGCGCCAGCAGCCCCGGGCCGGGGGACATGGGCTACGAGCAGTACGTC. This sequence joins TRBV5-1 and TRBJ2-7; possibly TRBD1 or TRBD2 for D (6 bases each). Trimming took off 4 bases at V and 3 bases at J, with 20 bases between the two ends. Germline CDR1 is SGHRS and CDR2 is YFSETQ. There are 16 residues in the CDR3.

This clonotype was observed many times. The CDR3 protein is CASSLAGTMGNEQFF. CDR3 nucleotide sequence: TGTGCCAGCAGTTTAGCGGGCACTATGGGGAATGAGCAGTTCTTC. The chain is built from TRBV12-3 or TRBV12-4 and TRBJ2-1; D gene ambiguous. V shed 0 bases and J shed 7 bases, with 13 bases lying between them. The CDR3 is 15 amino acids.

The J gene is TRBJ2-7, the V gene TRBV7-2, with TRBD2 matching over 7 bases. From germline, CDR1 is SGHTA and CDR2 FQGNSA. The junction had 1 base not matched to a gene; V was cut back by 0 bases and J by 5 bases. The length of the CDR3 is 13 residues. The CDR3 loop reads CASSLAREDEQYV. The CDR3 region has the DNA TGTGCCAGCAGCTTAGCTCGGGAGGACGAGCAGTACGTC.

This clonotype was seen many times. The chain joins TRBV6-2 or TRBV6-3 to TRBJ2-6; 7 bases fit TRBD2. Losses at the gene ends were 8 bases for V and 0 bases for J; bases not matched to a gene: 4. CDR1 and CDR2 from the germline V gene are MNHEY and SVGEGT. This CDR3 has 15 residues. The CDR3 DNA reads TGTGCCAGCTTTCGGGGGGACTCTGGGGCCAACGTCCTGACTTTC. Amino acids: CASFRGDSGANVLTF.

This clonotype was seen at least ten times. The gene calls are TRBV2 and TRBJ1-4; 9 positions agree with TRBD1. With 8 bases clipped from V and 8 bases from J, the junction kept 3 bases outside the gene matches. Germline V gene data show CDR1 as SNHLY and CDR2 as FYNNEI. This CDR3 region has 12 residues. This chain's CDR3 is CASRTGEEKLFF. The DNA for the CDR3 is TGTGCCAGCCGGACAGGGGAAGAAAAACTGTTTTTT. The full variable domain, with the rest looked up from reference TRBV2 and TRBJ1-4, is EPEVTQTPSHQVTQMGQEVILRCVPISNHLYFYWYRQILGQKVEFLVSFYNNEISEKSEIFDDQFSVERPDGSNFTLKIRSTKLEDSAMYFCASRTGEEKLFFGSGTQLSVL.

This clonotype was recorded a few times. V usage is TRBV9 and J usage is TRBJ1-2, with 7 nucleotides matching TRBD1. Per the germline V gene, CDR1 is SGDLS and CDR2 is YYNGEE. The length of the CDR3 is 12 residues. V lost 3 bases to trimming and J lost 6 bases; unmatched junction nucleotides: 2. CDR3 amino acids: CASSATGNGYTF. The CDR3 coding sequence is TGTGCCAGCAGCGCGACAGGGAATGGCTACACCTTC. Together with reference TRBV9 and TRBJ1-2, the CDR3 gives the full variable domain: DSGVTQTPKHLITATGQRVTLRCSPRSGDLSVYWYQQSLDQGLQFLIQYYNGEERAKGNILERFSAQQFPDLHSELNLSSLELGDSALYFCASSATGNGYTFGSGTRLTVV.

This clonotype was seen repeatedly, ten times or more. The gene calls are TRBV7-2 and TRBJ2-7; TRBD1 matches 9 bases. The CDR3 has 16 amino acids. The V and J ends lost 3 bases and 3 bases, in that order; junction bases with no gene match: 9. The germline CDR1 and CDR2 sequences are SGHTA and FQGNSA. The CDR3 DNA follows: TGTGCCAGCAGCTTCGCCGGGACAGGGTTTGGCTACGAGCAGTACTTC. As protein: CASSFAGTGFGYEQYF.

This chain uses TRBV5-1 with TRBJ2-4; 8 bases map to TRBD2. Germline assignment: CDR1 SGHRS and CDR2 YFSETQ. V was clipped by 3 bases and J by 1 base; unmatched bases: 12. This CDR3 has 18 residues. The CDR3 coding sequence is TGCGCCAGCAGCTCGACTAGCGTGGGGGCTGGTGCCAAAAACATTCAGTACTTC. Amino acid sequence: CASSSTSVGAGAKNIQYF. Complete variable domain (other parts from reference TRBV5-1 and TRBJ2-4): KAGVTQTPRYLIKTRGQQVTLSCSPISGHRSVSWYQQTPGQGLQFLFEYFSETQRNKGNFPGRFSGRQFSNSRSEMNVSTLELGDSALYLCASSSTSVGAGAKNIQYFGAGTRLSVL.

This clonotype has a handful of counts. This chain connects TRBV27 to TRBJ2-6, with D tentatively TRBD1 (6 bases). CDR3 length: 17 amino acids. V lost 7 bases and J 0 bases, leaving 16 bases between the germline ends. From germline, CDR1 is MNHEY and CDR2 SMNVEV (reference sequence). The CDR3 region is CASTQWGPSSGANVLTF. CDR3 DNA: TGTGCCAGCACCCAGTGGGGGCCATCCTCTGGGGCCAACGTCCTGACTTTC.

This clonotype was counted ten times or more. This rearrangement joins TRBV6-2 or TRBV6-3 to TRBJ1-5; D is undetermined. Germline V CDR1 and CDR2: MNHEY, SVGEGT. Trimming pared 4 bases from V and 3 bases from J, leaving 13 bases between. The CDR3 totals 15 residues. CDR3 sequence (DNA): TGTGCCAGCAGTTCGACCCGAATCCTCAATCAGCCCCAGCATTTT. Translating it yields CASSSTRILNQPQHF.

This clonotype was counted at least ten times. This rearrangement joins TRBV18 to TRBJ1-2; 10 bases agree with TRBD1. Looked up from germline, CDR1 is KGHSH and CDR2 is LQKENI. V was pared by 1 base and J by 4 bases, with 0 bases of the junction left unmatched. This CDR3 comprises 14 residues. In DNA, the CDR3 is TGTGCCAGCTCACCACGGACAGGGGGCTATGGCTACACCTTC. Its translation: CASSPRTGGYGYTF. Supplemented by reference TRBV18 and TRBJ1-2, the full variable domain reads NAGVMQNPRHLVRRRGQEARLRCSPMKGHSHVYWYRQLPEEGLKFMVYLQKENIIDESGMPKERFSAEFPKEGPSILRIQQVVRGDSAAYFCASSPRTGGYGYTFGSGTRLTVV.

There are many counts of this clonotype. The chain is built from TRBV6-5 and TRBJ1-1, with 8 bases lining up with TRBD1. Trimming at V came to 2 bases and at J to 5 bases, leaving 4 bases not matched to a gene. The CDR3 runs 14 residues. CDR1 and CDR2 (germline): MNHEY, SVGAGI. The CDR3 protein is CASSYHGTGTEAFF. The CDR3 DNA is TGTGCCAGCAGTTACCACGGGACAGGAACTGAAGCTTTCTTT.